This T cell receptor beta chain derives from a study of blood T cell repertoires in COVID-19. Study in general: Spain, Italy and the United States supplied samples that represented acute and convalescent COVID-19. The cDNA or gDNA used as material had been derived from T cells, B-cell-depleted T cells, or PBMCs.

In the study's own analysis: Amplification of reference gene primers was used by the study to estimate nucleated cell counts. Sequenced by immunoSEQ multiplex PCR; TCRdb stores in-frame clones only, minus some. From that table come the V and J calls and clone size; the DNA was used to work out D and trimming. The table has 99,000 or so clones, 84% seen once; the top ten hold under 30%. The CDR3 runs to 14 residues. Per germline, CDR1 MGHRA and CDR2 YSYEKL. V lost 1 base and J lost 1, with 5 bases in between. J is TRBJ1-3 and V is TRBV4-1, with D unclear. The receptor's source is a man aged 55 to 70 with acute or convalescent COVID-19. Sequences were obtained from peripheral blood. The CDR3 DNA reads as TGCGCCAGCAGCCAAGCGTTTTCTGGAAACACCATATATTTT. This codes for CASSQAFSGNTIYF.